The clone carrying this T cell receptor beta chain has ten or more counts. Its target is unknown. Other DNA sequences in the sample encode the same CDR3. Trimming removed 2 bases at V and 0 bases at J, with 4 bases between. From germline, CDR1 is KGHSH and CDR2 LQKENI. The CDR3 has 14 amino acids. There were no patients who had received any treatment before thyroid surgery. This sample was included in a study of metastatic and nonmetastatic thyroid tumors. Study context: Repertoire comparisons spanned blood and tumor or nodule tissue from malignant and benign thyroid patients. The study, taken as a whole, reports: Benign nodules were reported to have significantly lower TCR beta diversity than malignant thyroid tumors, in blood and tumor.

Under the authors' procedure: A classifier for distant metastasis in papillary thyroid cancer was constructed using CDR3 differences observed across clinicopathological groups. TCRdb reprocessed the PCR reads using MiXCR. The V and J calls were not made by the authors but by TCRdb's processing. The profile shows roughly 64,000 clones, roughly 4% of them singletons. The chain employs TRBV18 and TRBJ2-2; D remains ambiguous. The TCR sequence derives from a female donor with papillary thyroid cancer or a benign thyroid nodule (not recorded which). Some clones in this sample may be carry-over from other donors' samples. Sequences were obtained from blood. CDR3 amino acids: CASSPKANTGELFF. CDR3 nucleotide sequence: TGTGCCAGCTCACCAAAAGCGAACACCGGGGAGCTGTTTTTT.